This T cell receptor (beta chain) was identified during a study of shared clonotypes between healthy human individuals. Some clones are missing from TCRdb's copy, which holds only in-frame ones; the method was immunoSEQ multiplex PCR. In the table there are more than 450,000 clones, 60% to 85% of which are singletons. This CDR3 contains 12 residues. Germline V lookup: CDR1 SGHRS, CDR2 YFSETQ. V was trimmed by 0 bases and J by 6 bases, leaving 4 bases between them. This clone was observed a few times. Donors were Caucasian adults residing in Nashville, Tennessee, USA. The sequence was obtained from a woman in her forties in good health. Some clones in this sample may be carry-over from other donors' samples. The sample comprised PBMCs. The J gene is TRBJ2-1, the V gene TRBV5-1; no clear D gene. CDR3 protein: CASSLGLNEQFF. CDR3 sequence (DNA): TGCGCCAGCAGCTTGGGCCTCAATGAGCAGTTCTTC. Looking up the rest from reference TRBV5-1 and TRBJ2-1 gives the full variable domain: KAGVTQTPRYLIKTRGQQVTLSCSPISGHRSVSWYQQTPGQGLQFLFEYFSETQRNKGNFPGRFSGRQFSNSRSEMNVSTLELGDSALYLCASSLGLNEQFFGPGTRLTVL.